The entry below gives a single TCR beta chain sequence along with its context. What it binds is unknown. TCRdb's table, derived via immunoSEQ multiplex PCR, lists solely in-frame clones and lacks some. This table has over 400,000 clones, about 92% appearing once. Trimming removed 1 base from V and 0 bases from J, with 10 bases in between. The CDR3 length is 15 residues. Germline V CDR1 and CDR2: SGHAT, FQNNGV. Stated treatment: around 19 received Ad26.COV2.S at low or high dose, single or two shots; 5 received placebo; per-sample allocation not given. Sampling happened 63 days after the first vaccine or placebo injection. This sample stems from a study of Ad26.COV2.S vaccination and SARS-CoV-2 variants. Study-wide results and caveats: There was a possibility that the TCR breadth and depth analyses underestimated total T cell responses. Substantial post-vaccination breadth of spike-specific CD8+ and CD4+ T cell responses was reported. Spike-specific TCR breadth was greater in vaccine than placebo recipients.

The TCR sequence derives from a person between 18 and 60 years old who received the Ad26.COV2.S COVID-19 vaccine or a placebo. Sequencing was performed on peripheral blood, taken in a trial of Ad26.COV2.S vaccine versus placebo. The V and J genes are TRBV11-2 and TRBJ2-7; no firm D call. The CDR3 nucleotides are TGTGCCAGCAGCTTAGTGGCGCGAGACTCCTACGAGCAGTACTTC. Translated, it gives CASSLVARDSYEQYF. The whole variable domain, remainder taken from reference TRBV11-2 and TRBJ2-7, is EAGVAQSPRYKIIEKRQSVAFWCNPISGHATLYWYQQILGQGPKLLIQFQNNGVVDDSQLPKDRFSAERLKGVDSTLKIQPAKLEDSAVYLCASSLVARDSYEQYFGPGTRLTVT.